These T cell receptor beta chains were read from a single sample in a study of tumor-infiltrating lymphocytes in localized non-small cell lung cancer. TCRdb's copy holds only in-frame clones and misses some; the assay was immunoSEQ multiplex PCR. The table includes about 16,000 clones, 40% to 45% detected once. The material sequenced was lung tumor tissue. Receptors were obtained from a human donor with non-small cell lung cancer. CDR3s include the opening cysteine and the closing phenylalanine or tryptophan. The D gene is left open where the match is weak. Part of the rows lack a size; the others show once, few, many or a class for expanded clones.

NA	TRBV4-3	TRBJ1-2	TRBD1	TGCGCCAGCAGCCAAGCCCGGACAGGGGGGTACGACTATGGCTACACCTTC	CASSQARTGGYDYGYTF
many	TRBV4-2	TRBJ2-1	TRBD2	TGTGCCAGCAGCCAAGGGGCTAGCGGGGGCGCGGGGGAGCAGTTCTTC	CASSQGASGGAGEQFF
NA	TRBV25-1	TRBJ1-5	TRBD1	TGTGCCAGCAGGGAGACAGGGAGTAATCAGCCCCAGCATTTT	CASRETGSNQPQHF
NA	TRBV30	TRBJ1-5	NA	TGTGCCTGGAGTGTACAGAGCAATCAGCCCCAGCATTTT	CAWSVQSNQPQHF
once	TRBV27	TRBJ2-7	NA	TGTGCCAGCAGTTACCGGACAGAATACGAGCAGTACTTC	CASSYRTEYEQYF
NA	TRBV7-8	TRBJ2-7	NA	TGTGCCAGCAGCGAAGCAGGGTGGGACTACGAGCAGTACTTC	CASSEAGWDYEQYF
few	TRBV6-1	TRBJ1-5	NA	TGTGCCAGCAGTGAAGCGTGGGCTGAATACAATCAGCCCCAGCATTTT	CASSEAWAEYNQPQHF
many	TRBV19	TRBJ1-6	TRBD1	TGTGCCAGTAGTCTATCTTGGGACAGAGATAATTCACCCCTCCACTTT	CASSLSWDRDNSPLHF
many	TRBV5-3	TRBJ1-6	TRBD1	TGTGCCAGAAGCTGGGGATACAGGGGGCAGATGGGATCACCCCTCCACTTT	CARSWGYRGQMGSPLHF
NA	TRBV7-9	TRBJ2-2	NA	TGTGCCAGCAGCGGTACAGGGTTAGGGGGAAACACCGGGGAGCTGTTTTTT	CASSGTGLGGNTGELFF
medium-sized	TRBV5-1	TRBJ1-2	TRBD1	TGCGCCAGCAGCTCTCAGAGACAGGGACTTAACTATGGCTACACCTTC	CASSSQRQGLNYGYTF
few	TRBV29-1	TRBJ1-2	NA	TGCAGCGTTGAGCGGGGAAATAACTATGGCTACACCTTC	CSVERGNNYGYTF
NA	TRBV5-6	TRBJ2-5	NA	TGTGCCAGCAGCTATGGTGACGGGGAGACCCAGTACTTC	CASSYGDGETQYF
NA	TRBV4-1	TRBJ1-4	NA	TGCGCCAGCACCCCCTCGTTTGCAACTAATGAAAAACTGTTTTTT	CASTPSFATNEKLFF
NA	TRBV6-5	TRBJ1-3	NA	TGTGCCAGCAGGACAGCCTCTGGAAACACCATATATTTT	CASRTASGNTIYF
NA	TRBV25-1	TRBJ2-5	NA	TGTGCCAGCAGTGAATATCCGGGGGCAGAAGAGACCCAGTACTTC	CASSEYPGAEETQYF
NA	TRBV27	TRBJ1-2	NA	TGTGCCAGCAGTCTTCATGGGGGCTATGGCTACACCTTC	CASSLHGGYGYTF
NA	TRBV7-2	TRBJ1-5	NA	TGTGCCAGCAGCTCTACCCACAACAATCAGCCCCAGCATTTT	CASSSTHNNQPQHF
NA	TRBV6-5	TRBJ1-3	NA	TGTGCCAGCAGTTACTCATCAGGCAGCTCTGGAAACACCATATATTTT	CASSYSSGSSGNTIYF
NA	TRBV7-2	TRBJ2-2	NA	TGTGCCAGCAGGGAGAGAAGTGGCGGGCACGGGGAGCTGTTTTTT	CASRERSGGHGELFF
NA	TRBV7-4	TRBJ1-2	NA	TGTGCCACCAGTTTTAACTATGGCTACACCTTC	CATSFNYGYTF
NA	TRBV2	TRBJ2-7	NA	TGTGCCAGCAAGACGAGCTCCTACGAGCAGTACTTC	CASKTSSYEQYF
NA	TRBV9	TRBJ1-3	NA	TGTGCCAGCAGCGTAGGACAGGATGGAAACACCATATATTTT	CASSVGQDGNTIYF
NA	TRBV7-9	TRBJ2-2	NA	TGTGCCAGCAGCTTATTAGGGAACACCGGGGAGCTGTTTTTT	CASSLLGNTGELFF
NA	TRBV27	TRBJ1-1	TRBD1	TGTGCCAGCAGTTTAAAACCGGGACAGGGGGCTTTCTTT	CASSLKPGQGAFF
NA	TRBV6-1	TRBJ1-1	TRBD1	TGTGCCAGCAGTGAGGACAGGATGAACACTGAAGCTTTCTTT	CASSEDRMNTEAFF
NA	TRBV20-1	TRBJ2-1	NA	TGCAGTGCTCGACAGTACAATGAGCAGTTCTTC	CSARQYNEQFF
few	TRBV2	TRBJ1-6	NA	TGTGCCAGCAGTGATCTTGCAGCCTCACCCCTCCACTTT	CASSDLAASPLHF
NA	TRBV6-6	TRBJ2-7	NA	TGTGCCAGCAGACCTACCGGGACAATATACTACGAGCAGTACTTC	CASRPTGTIYYEQYF
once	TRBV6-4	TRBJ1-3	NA	TGTGCCAGCATTTTACAGGGTACGTCGGGAAACACCATATATTTT	CASILQGTSGNTIYF
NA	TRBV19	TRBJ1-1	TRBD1	TGTGCCAGCAAACAGGGGGGAAACACTGAAGCTTTCTTT	CASKQGGNTEAFF
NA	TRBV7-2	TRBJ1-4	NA	TGTGCCAGCAGCCTAGGTTGGGGGCTTTCAACTAATGAAAAACTGTTTTTT	CASSLGWGLSTNEKLFF
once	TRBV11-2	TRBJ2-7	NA	TGTGCCAGCAGCTTAGGCTCCAGGAGCTCCTACGAGCAGTACTTC	CASSLGSRSSYEQYF
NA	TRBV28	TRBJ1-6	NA	TGTGCCAGCAGTTCGATATCAAATTCACCCCTCCACTTT	CASSSISNSPLHF
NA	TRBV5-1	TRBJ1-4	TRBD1	TGCGCCAGCAGCTTGACAGGGGGCAGCGAAGAAAAACTGTTTTTT	CASSLTGGSEEKLFF
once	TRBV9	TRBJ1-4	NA	TGTGCCAGCAGCGTAGAGGAGGGGCGAAAACTGTTTTTT	CASSVEEGRKLFF
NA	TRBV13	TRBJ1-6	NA	TGTGCCAGCAGCCCCATTAATTCACCCCTCCACTTT	CASSPINSPLHF
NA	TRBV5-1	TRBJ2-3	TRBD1	TGCGCCAGCAGCTTGGCCCCCCAGGGGGCAGCGGATACGCAGTATTTT	CASSLAPQGAADTQYF
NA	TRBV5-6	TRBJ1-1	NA	TGTGCCAGCAGCGGATTAGTTACGTTGAACACTGAAGCTTTCTTT	CASSGLVTLNTEAFF
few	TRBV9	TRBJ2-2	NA	TGTGCCAGTGGAGAACAGGGTGTTACCGGGGAGCTGTTTTTT	CASGEQGVTGELFF
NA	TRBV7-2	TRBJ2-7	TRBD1	TGTGCCAGCAGCTACCGACAGGGCCTCGAGCAGTACTTC	CASSYRQGLEQYF
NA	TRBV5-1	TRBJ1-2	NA	TGCGCCAGCAGCTTGGATTTCGATGGCTACACCTTC	CASSLDFDGYTF
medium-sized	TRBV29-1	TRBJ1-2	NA	TGCAGCGTTGGGAGTTTCCCGGATGGCTACACCTTC	CSVGSFPDGYTF
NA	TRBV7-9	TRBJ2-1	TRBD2	TGTGCCAGCAGCGATAGCCTAGCGGGTGGGAATGAGCAGTTCTTC	CASSDSLAGGNEQFF
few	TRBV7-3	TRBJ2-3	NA	TGTGCCAGCAGCTATCCTCGGGGTACGCAGTATTTT	CASSYPRGTQYF
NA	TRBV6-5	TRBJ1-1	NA	TGTGCCAGCAGTTACCCAGACATACTGGCTGAAGCTTTCTTT	CASSYPDILAEAFF
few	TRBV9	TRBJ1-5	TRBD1	TGTGCCAGCAGCCGACAGGGCTTGGGAGGGCCCCAGCATTTT	CASSRQGLGGPQHF
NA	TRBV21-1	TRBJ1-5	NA	TGTGCCAGCAGCACCCTGGGGCAGCTTTCCAATCAGCCCCAGCATTTT	CASSTLGQLSNQPQHF
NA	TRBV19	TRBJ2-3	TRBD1	TGTGCCAGTAGTACAACAGGGGGCTTGGGTCTCGCAGATACGCAGTATTTT	CASSTTGGLGLADTQYF
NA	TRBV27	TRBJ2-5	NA	TGTGCCAGCAGTTTCTATCCTAGGGGGTGGGAGACCCAGTACTTC	CASSFYPRGWETQYF
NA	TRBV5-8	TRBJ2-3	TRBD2	TGTGCCAGCAGCTTGGGAGCGGGGGGATTCACAGATACGCAGTATTTT	CASSLGAGGFTDTQYF
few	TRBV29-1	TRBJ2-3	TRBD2	TGCAGCGTTGAGTTCTGGGAGCGGGGGTGGACAGATACGCAGTATTTT	CSVEFWERGWTDTQYF
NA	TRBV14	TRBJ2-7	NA	TGTGCCAGCAGCCAGGGTGGCTACGAGCAGTACTTC	CASSQGGYEQYF
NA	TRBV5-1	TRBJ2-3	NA	TGCGCCAGCACCTTTGGGGGGCCGGATACGCAGTATTTT	CASTFGGPDTQYF
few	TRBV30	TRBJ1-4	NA	TGTGCCTGGAAGAGGGGAGGGGACGCAACTAATGAAAAACTGTTTTTT	CAWKRGGDATNEKLFF
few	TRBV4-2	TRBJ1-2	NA	TGTGCCAGCAGCCAAGATCTCGCATTTGGGTATGGCTACACCTTC	CASSQDLAFGYGYTF
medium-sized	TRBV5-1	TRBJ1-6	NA	TGCGCCAGCAGCTTGGGGGGGGGATTCGATTCACCCCTCCACTTT	CASSLGGGFDSPLHF
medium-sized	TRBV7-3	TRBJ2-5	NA	TGTGCCAGCAGCCCATGGGGCATCCAAGAGACCCAGTACTTC	CASSPWGIQETQYF